The next 10 T cell receptor beta chains were all read from a single sample in a study of shared clonotypes between healthy human individuals. The data were produced by immunoSEQ multiplex PCR, yet TCRdb's version contains in-frame clones alone and is incomplete. The data contain some 2,100,000 clones, roughly 91% of them singletons. Naive CD8 cells comprised CD45RO-negative, CCR7-positively selected cells, excluding terminally differentiated effector memory CD45RA+ cells. Sequenced input: naive CD8+ T cells from PBMCs. Every receptor here comes from a man younger than 35 in good health. Some clones in this sample may be carry-over from other donors' samples.

The chain has TRBV5-4 and TRBJ1-2; 9 bases align to TRBD1. The CDR3 is 13 amino acids. After removal of 4 bases from V and 6 bases from J, the junction contained 4 bases not matched to a gene. Germline V gene sequence: CDR1 SGHNT, CDR2 YYREEE (reference sequence). The CDR3 coding sequence is TGTGCCAGCAGCCCCCGGGACAGGGATGGCTACACCTTC. This codes for CASSPRDRDGYTF.

This chain joins TRBV10-2 and TRBJ1-1, with D unresolved. Germline CDR1 is WSHSY and CDR2 is SAAADI. V lost 0 bases and J lost 1, with 9 bases in between. The CDR3 runs 15 residues. DNA of the CDR3: TGCGCCAGCAGTGAGTCGAGTCAGCCGAACACTGAAGCTTTCTTT. Its translation: CASSESSQPNTEAFF.

This chain links TRBV19 with TRBJ1-5, with no clear D. This CDR3 is 14 amino acids long. V was shortened by 3 bases and J by 5 bases, with 11 bases between the two germline ends. Looked up from germline, CDR1 is LNHDA and CDR2 is SQIVND (reference sequence). The CDR3 nucleotides read TGTGCCAGTAGTATCCGGGGATACGATCAGCCCCAGCATTTT. This gives the protein CASSIRGYDQPQHF.

The V and J genes are TRBV10-3 and TRBJ2-5, with D unclear. Germline values: CDR1 ENHRY, CDR2 SYGVKD. The CDR3 runs 13 residues. Between the trimmed V and J ends, which lost 2 bases and 5 bases, there was a span of 9 bases. The chain's CDR3 is CAISEGNGETQYF. The CDR3 nucleotides are TGTGCCATCAGTGAGGGCAACGGGGAGACCCAGTACTTC.

Remarks on this clone: Other DNA sequences in this sample translate to the same CDR3. J is TRBJ2-7 and V is TRBV5-1; 8 nucleotides line up with TRBD1. V gave up 0 bases and J gave up 3 bases; unmatched junction bases: 5. Looked up from germline, CDR1 is SGHRS and CDR2 is YFSETQ. The CDR3 has 15 residues. The CDR3 DNA is TGCGCCAGCAGCTTGGAAAGAGGACAGGGCTACGAGCAGTACTTC. Protein product: CASSLERGQGYEQYF.

The chain carries TRBV27 and TRBJ2-1, with no clear D. The CDR3 has 15 residues. The V gene lost 3 bases and the J gene lost 4 bases, with 13 bases spanning the gap. Germline assignment: CDR1 MNHEY and CDR2 SMNVEV (reference sequence). The CDR3 is CASSFRQLKYNEQFF. The CDR3, as DNA: TGTGCCAGCAGTTTTAGGCAGTTAAAATACAATGAGCAGTTCTTC.

This rearrangement joins TRBV27 to TRBJ2-7, with TRBD2 identical over 9 bases. This CDR3 spans 15 amino acids. With V trimmed by 6 bases and J by 1 base, 7 bases remained unmatched. CDR1 is MNHEY, CDR2 SMNVEV, per germline (reference sequence). CDR3 region: CASRGGLANSYEQYF. In DNA, the CDR3 is TGTGCCAGCAGGGGGGGACTAGCCAATTCCTACGAGCAGTACTTC.

DNA of the CDR3: TGTGCCAGCAGCGTAGCGGGTAGCGGGGTCGCAGATACGCAGTATTTT. It encodes CASSVAGSGVADTQYF. The genes are TRBV9 and TRBJ2-3, with 8 bases identical to TRBD2. V shed 0 bases, J shed 4 bases, and the junction held 7 bases outside the gene matches. The CDR3 covers 16 residues. CDR1 is SGDLS and CDR2 is YYNGEE in the germline V gene.

The rearrangement joins TRBV19 to TRBJ2-7, with a possible D match to TRBD1 (6 bases). The germline CDR1 and CDR2 sequences are LNHDA and SQIVND (reference sequence). The CDR3 is 13 residues long. Trimming took off 5 bases at V and 1 base at J, with 9 bases between the two ends. For the CDR3, the DNA is TGTGCCAGTAGTTGGGGGCCGTCCTACGAGCAGTACTTC. It codes for CASSWGPSYEQYF.

The chain is built from TRBV29-1 and TRBJ1-2; no definite D call. This CDR3 has 11 amino acids. Germline CDR1 reads SQVTM; CDR2 reads ANQGSEA. V dropped 2 bases and J dropped 5 bases, with 6 bases sitting between them. The CDR3 nucleotides read TGCAGCGTTGAACCAGAGTATGGCTACACCTTC. This sequence encodes CSVEPEYGYTF.